This TCR beta chain was sequenced for a study of response to subunit inactivated influenza vaccine. TCRdb recomputed calls from the RT-PCR reads with MiXCR, one row per CDR3 protein. Of about 580,000 distinct CDR3 sequences listed, 14% are singletons. V lost 1 base to trimming and J lost 7 bases, with 10 bases between them. The CDR3 runs 13 residues. In germline, CDR1 is MRHNA, CDR2 SNTAGT. The material sequenced was PBMCs from blood, taken roughly 12 days after vaccination. J is TRBJ1-2 and V is TRBV6-4, with D perhaps TRBD1 (6 bases). This TCR came from a man aged 50-59 years who received an inactivated influenza vaccine. The CDR3 region has the DNA TGTGCCAGCAGTGACTTCCGAGGGGGTGGCTACACCTTC. Amino acids: CASSDFRGGGYTF.